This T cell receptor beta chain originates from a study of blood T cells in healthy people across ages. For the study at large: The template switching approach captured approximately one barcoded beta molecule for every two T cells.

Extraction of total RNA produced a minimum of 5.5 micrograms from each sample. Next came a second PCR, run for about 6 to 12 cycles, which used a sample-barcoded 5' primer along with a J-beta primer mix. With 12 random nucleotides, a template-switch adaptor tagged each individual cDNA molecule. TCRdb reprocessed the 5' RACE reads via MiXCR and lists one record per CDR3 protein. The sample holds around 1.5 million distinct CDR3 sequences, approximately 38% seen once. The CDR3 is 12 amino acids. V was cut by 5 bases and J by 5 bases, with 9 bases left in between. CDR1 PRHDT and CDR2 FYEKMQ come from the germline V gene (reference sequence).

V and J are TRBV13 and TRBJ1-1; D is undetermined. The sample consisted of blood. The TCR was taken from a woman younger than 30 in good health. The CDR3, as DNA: TGTGCCAGCAGCGCCCTTCGGACTGAAGCTTTCTTT. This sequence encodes CASSALRTEAFF.